Listed here is a single TCR beta chain. Antigen unknown. This sample is drawn from a study of radiotherapy plus CTLA-4 blockade in lung cancer. Study-level background: Patients showed objective responses in under 20% of cases, and disease control was achieved by 25% to 35%. Overall study results and limits: After radiotherapy and ipilimumab, tumor-derived clones expanded in peripheral blood.

Clones were read by immunoSEQ multiplex PCR, and TCRdb kept only the in-frame ones, dropping some. Here the sample spans some 110,000 clones, nearly 80% being singletons. Focal radiation was given together with CTLA-4 blockade (ipilimumab) to patients with chemo-refractory metastatic non-small-cell lung cancer. Material: peripheral blood, obtained from a patient treated with radiotherapy plus ipilimumab. The receptor was derived from a human donor with non-small cell lung cancer who had a partial response to radiotherapy plus ipilimumab.

The CDR3 coding sequence is TGTGCCTGGCTACAGATAGGGAGTGGTCAGCCCCAGCATTTT. Protein: CAWLQIGSGQPQHF. The V call is TRBV30, the J call TRBJ1-5; D call uncertain. CDR3 length: 14 amino acids. CDR1 is GTSNPN and CDR2 is SVGIG in the germline V gene (reference sequence). Trimming stripped 5 bases from V and 6 bases from J, with 17 bases between.